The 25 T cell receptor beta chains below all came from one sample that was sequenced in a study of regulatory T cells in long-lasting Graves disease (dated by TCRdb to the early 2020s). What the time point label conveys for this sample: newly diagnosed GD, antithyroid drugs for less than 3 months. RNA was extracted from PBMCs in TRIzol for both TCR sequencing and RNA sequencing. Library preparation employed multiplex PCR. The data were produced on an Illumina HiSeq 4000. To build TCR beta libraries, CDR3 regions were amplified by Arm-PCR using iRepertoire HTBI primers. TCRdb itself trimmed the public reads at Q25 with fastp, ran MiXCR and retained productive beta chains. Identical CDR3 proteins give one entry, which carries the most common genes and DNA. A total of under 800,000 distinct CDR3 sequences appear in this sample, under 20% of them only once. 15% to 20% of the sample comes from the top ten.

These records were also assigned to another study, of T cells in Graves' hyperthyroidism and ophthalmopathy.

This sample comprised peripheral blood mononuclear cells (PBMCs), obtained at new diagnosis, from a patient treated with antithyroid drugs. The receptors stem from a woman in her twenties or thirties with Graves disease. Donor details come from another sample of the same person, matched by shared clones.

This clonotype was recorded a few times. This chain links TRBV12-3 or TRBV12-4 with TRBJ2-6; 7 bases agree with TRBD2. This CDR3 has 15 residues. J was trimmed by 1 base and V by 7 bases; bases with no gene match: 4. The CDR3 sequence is CASTPGGSGANVLTF. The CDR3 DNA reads TGTGCCAGCACCCCGGGGGGTTCTGGGGCCAACGTCCTGACTTTC.

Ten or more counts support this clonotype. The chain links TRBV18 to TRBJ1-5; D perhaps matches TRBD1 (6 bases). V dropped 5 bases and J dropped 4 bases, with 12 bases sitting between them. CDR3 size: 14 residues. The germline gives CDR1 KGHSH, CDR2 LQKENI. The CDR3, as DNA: TGTGCCAGCTCAGCCGGGACACTGAATCAGCCCCAGCATTTT. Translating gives CASSAGTLNQPQHF.

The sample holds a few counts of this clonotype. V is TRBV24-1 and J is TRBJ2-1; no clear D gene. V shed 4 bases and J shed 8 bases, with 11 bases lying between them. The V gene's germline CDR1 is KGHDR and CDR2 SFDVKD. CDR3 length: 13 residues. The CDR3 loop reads CATSDTLGDEQFF. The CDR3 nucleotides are TGTGCCACCAGTGACACTCTGGGCGATGAGCAGTTCTTC.

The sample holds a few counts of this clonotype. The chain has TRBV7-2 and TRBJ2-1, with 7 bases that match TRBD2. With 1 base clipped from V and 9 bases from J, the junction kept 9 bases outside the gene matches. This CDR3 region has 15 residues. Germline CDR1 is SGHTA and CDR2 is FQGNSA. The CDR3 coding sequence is TGTGCCAGCAGCTTAGTTGCGGGAGCCTTTTCTGAGCAGTTCTTC. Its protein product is CASSLVAGAFSEQFF.

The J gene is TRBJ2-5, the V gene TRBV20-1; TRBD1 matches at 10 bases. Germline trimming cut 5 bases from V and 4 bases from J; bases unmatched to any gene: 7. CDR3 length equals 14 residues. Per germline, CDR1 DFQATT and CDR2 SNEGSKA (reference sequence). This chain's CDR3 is CSAGGQGTGETQYF. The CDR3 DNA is TGCAGTGCTGGGGGACAGGGGACTGGAGAGACCCAGTACTTC.

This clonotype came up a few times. Here the CDR3 reads CSDANPTGAGTEAFF. CDR3 sequence (DNA): TGCAGTGACGCGAATCCGACAGGGGCAGGCACTGAAGCTTTCTTT. The chain links TRBV20-1 to TRBJ1-1, with 8 bases fitting TRBD1. Germline values: CDR1 DFQATT, CDR2 SNEGSKA (reference sequence). V dropped 7 bases and J dropped 4; count of bases not matched to a gene: 14. The CDR3 sequence is 15 residues long.

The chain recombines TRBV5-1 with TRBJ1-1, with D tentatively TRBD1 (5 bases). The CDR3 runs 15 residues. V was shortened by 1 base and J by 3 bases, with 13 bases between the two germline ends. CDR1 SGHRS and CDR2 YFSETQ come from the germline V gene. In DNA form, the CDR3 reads TGCGCCAGCAGCTTGATGTTGTGGGGGGACACTGAAGCTTTCTTT. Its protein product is CASSLMLWGDTEAFF.

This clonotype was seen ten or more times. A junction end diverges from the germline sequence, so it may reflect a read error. This CDR3 reads CANSFRTGGDSPLHF. The CDR3 DNA reads TGTGCCAACAGTTTCAGGACAGGGGGCGATTCACCCCTCCACTTT. V and J are TRBV27 and TRBJ1-6; 11 bases fit TRBD1. The germline V gene has CDR1 MNHEY and CDR2 SMNVEV (reference sequence). This CDR3 has 15 amino acids.

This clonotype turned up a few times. CDR3 residues: CASSRGLAGPYEQYF. The DNA of the CDR3 is TGTGCCAGCTCACGCGGACTAGCGGGACCCTACGAGCAGTACTTC. The V call is TRBV18, the J call TRBJ2-7, with 12 nucleotides matching TRBD2. Per the germline V gene, CDR1 is KGHSH and CDR2 is LQKENI. The ends lost 4 bases at V and 2 bases at J; junction bases unmatched: 3. The CDR3 totals 15 residues.

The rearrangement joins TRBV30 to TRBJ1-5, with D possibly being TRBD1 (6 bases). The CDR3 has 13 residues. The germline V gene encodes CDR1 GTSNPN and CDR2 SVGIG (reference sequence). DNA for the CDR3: TGTGCGGGAGGGGCAGGGGTTGGGCAGCCCCAGCATTTT. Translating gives CAGGAGVGQPQHF.

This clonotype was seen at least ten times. The CDR3: CASRRLATSYEQYF. The DNA of the CDR3 is TGTGCCAGCAGAAGACTAGCGACCTCCTACGAGCAGTACTTC. J is TRBJ2-7 and V is TRBV6-2 or TRBV6-3; 8 nucleotides line up with TRBD2. Germline values: CDR1 MNHEY, CDR2 SVGEGT. V lost 6 bases, J lost 0 bases, and 4 bases stayed unmatched. CDR3 length equals 14 residues.

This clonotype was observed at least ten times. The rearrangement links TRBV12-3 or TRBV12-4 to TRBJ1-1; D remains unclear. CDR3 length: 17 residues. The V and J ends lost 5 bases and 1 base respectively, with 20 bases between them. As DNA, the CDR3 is TGTGCCAGCAGTCTACGAATCTTGGAGGCGAGGAACACTGAAGCTTTCTTT. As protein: CASSLRILEARNTEAFF.

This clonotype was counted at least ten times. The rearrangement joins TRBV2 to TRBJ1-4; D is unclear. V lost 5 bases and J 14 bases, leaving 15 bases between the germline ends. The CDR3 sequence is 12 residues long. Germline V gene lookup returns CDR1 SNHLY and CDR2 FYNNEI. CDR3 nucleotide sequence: TGTGCCAGCAGTTACATGACCGGCGCGCTGTTTTTT. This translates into CASSYMTGALFF.

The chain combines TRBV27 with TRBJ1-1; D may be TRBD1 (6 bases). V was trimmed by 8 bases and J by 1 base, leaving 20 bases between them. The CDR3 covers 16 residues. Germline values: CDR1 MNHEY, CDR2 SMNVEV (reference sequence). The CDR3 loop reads CASRRGLGVRNTEAFF. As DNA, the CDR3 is TGTGCCAGCCGTAGGGGGTTGGGGGTTCGGAACACTGAAGCTTTCTTT.

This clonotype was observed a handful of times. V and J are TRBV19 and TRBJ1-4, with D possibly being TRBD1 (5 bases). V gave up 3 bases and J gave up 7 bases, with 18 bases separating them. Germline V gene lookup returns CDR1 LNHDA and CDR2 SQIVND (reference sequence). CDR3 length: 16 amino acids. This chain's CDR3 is CASSIRSWQGSEKLFF. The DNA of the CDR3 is TGTGCCAGTAGTATTCGGTCGTGGCAGGGAAGTGAAAAACTGTTTTTT.

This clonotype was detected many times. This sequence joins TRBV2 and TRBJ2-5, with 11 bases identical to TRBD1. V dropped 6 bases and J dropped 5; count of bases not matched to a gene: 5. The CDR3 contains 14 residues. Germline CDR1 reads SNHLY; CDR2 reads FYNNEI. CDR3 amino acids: CASRAGQGVETQYF. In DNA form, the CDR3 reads TGTGCCAGCAGGGCGGGACAGGGGGTGGAGACCCAGTACTTC.

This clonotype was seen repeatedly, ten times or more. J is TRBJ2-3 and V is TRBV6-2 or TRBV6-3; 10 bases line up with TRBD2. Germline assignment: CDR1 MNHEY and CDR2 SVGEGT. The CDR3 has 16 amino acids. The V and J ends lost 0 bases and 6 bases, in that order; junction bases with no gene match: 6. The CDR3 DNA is TGTGCCAGCAGTTACTCTAAGCGGGAGGGCCCGGATACGCAGTATTTT. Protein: CASSYSKREGPDTQYF.

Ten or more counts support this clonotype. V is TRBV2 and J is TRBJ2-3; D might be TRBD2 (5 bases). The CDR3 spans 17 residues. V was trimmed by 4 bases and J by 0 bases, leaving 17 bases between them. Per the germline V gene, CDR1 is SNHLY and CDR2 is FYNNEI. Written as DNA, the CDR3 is TGTGCCAGCAGTGGTCCCGCTAGGAAGCGGAGCACAGATACGCAGTATTTT. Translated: CASSGPARKRSTDTQYF.

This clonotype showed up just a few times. In DNA, the CDR3 is TGTGCCAGCGGAGGGGGGCCTCCGGAGACCCAGTACTTC. Translating gives CASGGGPPETQYF. The chain links TRBV28 to TRBJ2-5; D is perhaps TRBD1 or TRBD2 (6 bases each). Germline loops: CDR1 MDHEN, CDR2 SYDVKM. This CDR3 is built from 13 residues. The V gene lost 8 bases and the J gene lost 5 bases, with 15 bases spanning the gap.

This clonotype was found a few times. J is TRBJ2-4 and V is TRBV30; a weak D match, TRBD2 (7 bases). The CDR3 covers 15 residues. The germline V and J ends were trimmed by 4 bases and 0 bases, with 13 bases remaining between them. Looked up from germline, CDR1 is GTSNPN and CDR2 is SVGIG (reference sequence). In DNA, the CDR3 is TGTGCCTGGATGGGGGGGGGCTTAGCCAAAAACATTCAGTACTTC. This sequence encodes CAWMGGGLAKNIQYF.

CDR3 residues: CASSRTTGELFF. The CDR3 coding sequence is TGTGCCAGTAGTAGAACCACCGGGGAGCTGTTTTTT. The chain employs TRBV19 and TRBJ2-2; D is uncertain. Germline V gives CDR1 LNHDA, CDR2 SQIVND (reference sequence). The CDR3 runs to 12 residues. With 4 bases removed from V and 4 bases from J, the gap between germline ends came to 4 bases.

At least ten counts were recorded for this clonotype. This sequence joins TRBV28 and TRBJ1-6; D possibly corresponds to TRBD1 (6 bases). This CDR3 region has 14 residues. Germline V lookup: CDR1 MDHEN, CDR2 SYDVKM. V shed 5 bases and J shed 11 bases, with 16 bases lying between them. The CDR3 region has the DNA TGTGCCAGCAGTCCACAGGGTCGTAGGGCACCCCTCCACTTT. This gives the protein CASSPQGRRAPLHF. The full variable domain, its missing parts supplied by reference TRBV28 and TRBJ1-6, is DVKVTQSSRYLVKRTGEKVFLECVQDMDHENMFWYRQDPGLGLRLIYFSYDVKMKEKGDIPEGYSVSREKKERFSLILESASTNQTSMYLCASSPQGRRAPLHFGNGTRLTVT.

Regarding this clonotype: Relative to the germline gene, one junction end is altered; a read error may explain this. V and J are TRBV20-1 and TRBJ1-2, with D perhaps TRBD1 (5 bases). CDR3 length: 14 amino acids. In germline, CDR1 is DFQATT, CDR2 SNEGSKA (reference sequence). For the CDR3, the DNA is TGCAGTGCTAACATGGACACGGGTCCCTATAGCTACACCTTC. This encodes CSANMDTGPYSYTF.

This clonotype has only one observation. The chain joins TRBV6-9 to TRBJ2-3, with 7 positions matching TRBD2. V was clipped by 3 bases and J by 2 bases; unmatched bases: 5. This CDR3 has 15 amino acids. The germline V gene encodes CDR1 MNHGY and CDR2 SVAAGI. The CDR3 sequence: CASSYSWDYTDTQYF. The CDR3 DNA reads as TGTGCCAGCAGTTACTCATGGGACTACACAGATACGCAGTATTTT.

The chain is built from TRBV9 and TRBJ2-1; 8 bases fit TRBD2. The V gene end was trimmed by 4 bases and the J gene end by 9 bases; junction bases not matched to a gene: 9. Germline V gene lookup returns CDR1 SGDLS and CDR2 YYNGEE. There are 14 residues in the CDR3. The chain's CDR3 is CASSPLLAGSEQFF. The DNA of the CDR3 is TGTGCCAGCAGCCCCCTTTTAGCGGGGAGTGAGCAGTTCTTC.